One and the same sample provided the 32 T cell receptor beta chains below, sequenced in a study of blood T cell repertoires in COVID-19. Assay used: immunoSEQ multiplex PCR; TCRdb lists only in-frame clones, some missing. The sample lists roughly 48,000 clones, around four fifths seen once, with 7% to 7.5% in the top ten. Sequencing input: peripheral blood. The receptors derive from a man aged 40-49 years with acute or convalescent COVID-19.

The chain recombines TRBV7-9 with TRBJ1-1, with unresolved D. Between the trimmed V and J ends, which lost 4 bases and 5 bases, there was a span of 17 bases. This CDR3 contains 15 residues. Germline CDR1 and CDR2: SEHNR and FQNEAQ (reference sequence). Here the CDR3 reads CASSSQLGRVTEAFF. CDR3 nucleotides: TGTGCCAGCAGCTCACAACTAGGGAGGGTAACTGAAGCTTTCTTT.

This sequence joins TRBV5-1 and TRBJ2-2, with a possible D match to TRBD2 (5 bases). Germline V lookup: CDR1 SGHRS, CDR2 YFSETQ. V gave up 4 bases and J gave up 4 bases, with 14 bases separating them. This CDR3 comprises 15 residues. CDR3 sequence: CASSMTRAGTGELFF. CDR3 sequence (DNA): TGCGCCAGCAGCATGACTCGGGCGGGCACCGGGGAGCTGTTTTTT.

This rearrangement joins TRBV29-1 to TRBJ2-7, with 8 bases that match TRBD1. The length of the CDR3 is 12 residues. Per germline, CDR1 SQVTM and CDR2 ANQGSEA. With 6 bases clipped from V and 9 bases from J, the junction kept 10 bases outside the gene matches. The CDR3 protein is CSVLTQGQGQYF. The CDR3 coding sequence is TGCAGCGTCTTGACTCAAGGACAGGGGCAGTACTTC.

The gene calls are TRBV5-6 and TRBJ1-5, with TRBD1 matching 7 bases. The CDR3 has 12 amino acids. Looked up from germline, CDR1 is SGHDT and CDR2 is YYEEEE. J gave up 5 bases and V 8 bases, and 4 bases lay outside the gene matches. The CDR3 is CARPDRDQPQHF. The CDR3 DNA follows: TGTGCCAGGCCTGACAGGGATCAGCCCCAGCATTTT.

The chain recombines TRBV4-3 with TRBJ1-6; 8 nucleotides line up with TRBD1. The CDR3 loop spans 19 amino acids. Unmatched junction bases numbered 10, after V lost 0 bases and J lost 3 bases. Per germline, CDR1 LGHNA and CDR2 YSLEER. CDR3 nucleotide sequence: TGCGCCAGCAGCCAAGATCCCGGACAGGGCATGGACTATAATTCACCCCTCCACTTT. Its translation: CASSQDPGQGMDYNSPLHF.

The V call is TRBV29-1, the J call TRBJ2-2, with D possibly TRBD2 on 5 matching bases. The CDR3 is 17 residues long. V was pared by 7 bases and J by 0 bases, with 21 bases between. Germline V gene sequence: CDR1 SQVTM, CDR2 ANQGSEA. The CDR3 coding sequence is TGCAGCGCCCAGACTCGCCCGGGAAAAGCGAACACCGGGGAGCTGTTTTTT. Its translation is CSAQTRPGKANTGELFF.

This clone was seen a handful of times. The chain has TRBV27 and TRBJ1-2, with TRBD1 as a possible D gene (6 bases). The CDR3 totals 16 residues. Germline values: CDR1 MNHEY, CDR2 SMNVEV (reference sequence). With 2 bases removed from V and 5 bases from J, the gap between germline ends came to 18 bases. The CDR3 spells CASSLRRGAPIYGYTF. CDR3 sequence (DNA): TGTGCCAGCAGTTTACGGCGGGGGGCGCCGATATATGGCTACACCTTC.

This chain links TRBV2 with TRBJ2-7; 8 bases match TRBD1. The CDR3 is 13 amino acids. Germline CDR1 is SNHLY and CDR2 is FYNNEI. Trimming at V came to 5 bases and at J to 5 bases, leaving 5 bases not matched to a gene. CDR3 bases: TGTGCCAGCAGTCCTGACAGGGGAAACGAGCAGTACTTC. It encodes CASSPDRGNEQYF. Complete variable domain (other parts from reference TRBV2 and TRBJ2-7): EPEVTQTPSHQVTQMGQEVILRCVPISNHLYFYWYRQILGQKVEFLVSFYNNEISEKSEIFDDQFSVERPDGSNFTLKIRSTKLEDSAMYFCASSPDRGNEQYFGPGTRLTVT.

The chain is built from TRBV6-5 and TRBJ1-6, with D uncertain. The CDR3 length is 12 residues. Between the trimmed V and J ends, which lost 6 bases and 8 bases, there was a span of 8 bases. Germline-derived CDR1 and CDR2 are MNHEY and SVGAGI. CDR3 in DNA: TGTGCCAGCAGATTATTTTATTCACCCCTCCACTTT. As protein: CASRLFYSPLHF.

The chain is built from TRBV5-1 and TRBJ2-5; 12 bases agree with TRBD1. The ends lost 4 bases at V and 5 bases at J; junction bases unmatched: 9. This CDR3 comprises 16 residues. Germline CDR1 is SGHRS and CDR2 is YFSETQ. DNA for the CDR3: TGCGCCAGCAGCCCAATGGGACAGGGGGCTCGGGAGACCCAGTACTTC. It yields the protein CASSPMGQGARETQYF.

In DNA form, the CDR3 reads TGTGCCTGGACTCTAGGGACAGGCGGTGGGGAAAAACTGTTTTTT. Protein: CAWTLGTGGGEKLFF. V gene TRBV30 combines with J gene TRBJ1-4; 8 bases are shared with TRBD1. V lost 4 bases to trimming and J lost 8 bases; unmatched junction nucleotides: 12. The germline gives CDR1 GTSNPN, CDR2 SVGIG (reference sequence). The length of the CDR3 is 15 residues.

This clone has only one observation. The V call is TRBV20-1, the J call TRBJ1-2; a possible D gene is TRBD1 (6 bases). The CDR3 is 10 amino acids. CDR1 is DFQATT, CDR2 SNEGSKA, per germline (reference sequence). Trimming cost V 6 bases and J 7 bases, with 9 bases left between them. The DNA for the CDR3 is TGCAGTGCGCTACAGGGTGGCTACACCTTC. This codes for CSALQGGYTF.

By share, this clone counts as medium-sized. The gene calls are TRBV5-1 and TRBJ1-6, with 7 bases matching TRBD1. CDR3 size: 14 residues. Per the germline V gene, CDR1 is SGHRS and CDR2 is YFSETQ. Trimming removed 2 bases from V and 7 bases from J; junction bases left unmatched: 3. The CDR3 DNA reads TGCGCCAGCAGCTTAAGGGGGCGAAATTCACCCCTCCACTTT. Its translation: CASSLRGRNSPLHF.

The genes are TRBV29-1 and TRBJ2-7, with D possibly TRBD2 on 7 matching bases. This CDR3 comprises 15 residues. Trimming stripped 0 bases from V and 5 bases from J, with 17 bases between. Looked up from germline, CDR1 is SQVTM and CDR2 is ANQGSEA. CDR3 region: CSVEDWGGAGDEQYF. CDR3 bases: TGCAGCGTTGAAGATTGGGGGGGCGCAGGCGACGAGCAGTACTTC.

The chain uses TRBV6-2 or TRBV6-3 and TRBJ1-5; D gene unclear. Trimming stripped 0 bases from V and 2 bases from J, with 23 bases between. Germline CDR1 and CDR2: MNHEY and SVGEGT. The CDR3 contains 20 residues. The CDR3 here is CASSYSTWASAPSRNQPQHF. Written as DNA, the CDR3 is TGTGCCAGCAGTTACTCTACCTGGGCGTCCGCTCCTTCTCGCAATCAGCCCCAGCATTTT.

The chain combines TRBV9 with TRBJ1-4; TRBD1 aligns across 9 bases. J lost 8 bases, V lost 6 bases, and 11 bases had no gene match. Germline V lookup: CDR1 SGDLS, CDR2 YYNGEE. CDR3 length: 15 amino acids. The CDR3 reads CASTRTGDWREKLFF. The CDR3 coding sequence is TGTGCCAGCACACGGACAGGGGATTGGCGAGAAAAACTGTTTTTT.

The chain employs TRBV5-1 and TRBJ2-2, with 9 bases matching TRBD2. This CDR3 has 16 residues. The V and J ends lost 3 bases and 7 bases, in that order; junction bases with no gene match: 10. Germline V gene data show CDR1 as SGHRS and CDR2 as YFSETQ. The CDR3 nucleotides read TGCGCCAGCAGCTCCCGGAGACTAGCGGAAGGCGGGGAGCTGTTTTTT. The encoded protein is CASSSRRLAEGGELFF. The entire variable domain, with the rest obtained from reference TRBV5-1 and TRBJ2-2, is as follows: KAGVTQTPRYLIKTRGQQVTLSCSPISGHRSVSWYQQTPGQGLQFLFEYFSETQRNKGNFPGRFSGRQFSNSRSEMNVSTLELGDSALYLCASSSRRLAEGGELFFGEGSRLTVL.

This CDR3 reads CASSVASSGNTIYF. In DNA, the CDR3 is TGTGCCAGCAGCGTAGCTAGCTCTGGAAACACCATATATTTT. The chain has TRBV9 and TRBJ1-3; no clear D gene. From germline, CDR1 is SGDLS and CDR2 YYNGEE. The CDR3 totals 14 residues. V was pared by 0 bases and J by 0 bases, with 4 bases between.

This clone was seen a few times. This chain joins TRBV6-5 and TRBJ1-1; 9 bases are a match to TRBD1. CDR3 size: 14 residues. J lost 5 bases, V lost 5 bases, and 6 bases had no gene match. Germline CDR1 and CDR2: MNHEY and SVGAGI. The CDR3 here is CASSPQGAGTEAFF. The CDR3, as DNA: TGTGCCAGCAGTCCACAGGGGGCGGGGACTGAAGCTTTCTTT.

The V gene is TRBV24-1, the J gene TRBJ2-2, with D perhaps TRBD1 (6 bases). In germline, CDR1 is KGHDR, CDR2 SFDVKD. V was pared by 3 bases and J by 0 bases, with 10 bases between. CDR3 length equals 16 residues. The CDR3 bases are TGTGCCACCAGTGATCGCCAGGGGACGAACACCGGGGAGCTGTTTTTT. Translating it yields CATSDRQGTNTGELFF.

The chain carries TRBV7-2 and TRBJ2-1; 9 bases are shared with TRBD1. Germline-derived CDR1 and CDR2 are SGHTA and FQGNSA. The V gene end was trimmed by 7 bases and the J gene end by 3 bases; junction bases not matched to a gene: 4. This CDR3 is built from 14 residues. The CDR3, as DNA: TGTGCCAGCAACAAGGACAGGGGCTACAATGAGCAGTTCTTC. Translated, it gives CASNKDRGYNEQFF.

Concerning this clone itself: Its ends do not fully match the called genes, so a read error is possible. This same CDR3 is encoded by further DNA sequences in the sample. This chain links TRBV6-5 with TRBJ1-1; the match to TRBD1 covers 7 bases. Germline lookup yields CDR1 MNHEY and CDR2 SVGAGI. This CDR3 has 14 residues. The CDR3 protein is CASSYRDRNTEAFF. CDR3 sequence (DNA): TGTGCTAGCAGTTACCGGGACAGGAACACTGAAGCTTTCTTT.

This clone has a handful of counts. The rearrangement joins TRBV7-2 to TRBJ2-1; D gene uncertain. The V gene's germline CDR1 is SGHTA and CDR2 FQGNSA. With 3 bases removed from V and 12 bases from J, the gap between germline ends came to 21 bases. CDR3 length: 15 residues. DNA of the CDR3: TGTGCCAGCAGCTTGTTGGGCCCCAGCCAATCTGGGCAGTTCTTC. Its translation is CASSLLGPSQSGQFF.

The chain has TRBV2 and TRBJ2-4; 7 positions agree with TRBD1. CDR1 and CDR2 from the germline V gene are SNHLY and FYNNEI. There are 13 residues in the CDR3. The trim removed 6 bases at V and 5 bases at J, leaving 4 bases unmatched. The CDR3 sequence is CASRRDSQNIQYF. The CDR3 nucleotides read TGTGCCAGCAGACGGGACAGTCAAAACATTCAGTACTTC.

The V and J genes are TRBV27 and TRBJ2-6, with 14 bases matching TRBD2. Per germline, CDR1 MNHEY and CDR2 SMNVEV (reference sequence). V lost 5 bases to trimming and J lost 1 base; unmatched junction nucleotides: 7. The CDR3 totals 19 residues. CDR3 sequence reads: CASSRGTSGGLSGANVLTF. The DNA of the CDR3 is TGTGCCAGCAGTCGAGGGACTAGCGGGGGCTTGTCTGGGGCCAACGTCCTGACTTTC.

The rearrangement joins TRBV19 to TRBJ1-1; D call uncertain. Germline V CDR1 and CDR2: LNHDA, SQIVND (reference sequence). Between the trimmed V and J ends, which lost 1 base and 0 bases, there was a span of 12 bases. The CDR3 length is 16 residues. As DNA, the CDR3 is TGTGCCAGTAGTATAGTGGGCAGACGCATGAACACTGAAGCTTTCTTT. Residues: CASSIVGRRMNTEAFF.

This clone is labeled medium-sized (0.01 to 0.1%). The CDR3 loop is CASSLTGQGAIFSYNEQFF. The CDR3 DNA sequence: TGTGCCAGCAGCTTAACGGGACAGGGCGCTATCTTCTCCTACAATGAGCAGTTCTTC. The chain carries TRBV7-3 and TRBJ2-1; 9 nucleotides align to TRBD1. The CDR3 covers 19 residues. CDR1 is SGHTA and CDR2 is FQGTGA in the germline V gene. Trimming took 0 bases from V and 0 from J; bases not matched to a gene: 9.

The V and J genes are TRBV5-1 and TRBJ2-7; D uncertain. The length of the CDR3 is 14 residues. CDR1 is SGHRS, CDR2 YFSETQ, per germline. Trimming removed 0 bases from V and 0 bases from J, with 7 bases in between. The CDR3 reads CASSLDLLSYEQYF. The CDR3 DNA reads TGCGCCAGCAGCTTGGACCTACTCTCCTACGAGCAGTACTTC.

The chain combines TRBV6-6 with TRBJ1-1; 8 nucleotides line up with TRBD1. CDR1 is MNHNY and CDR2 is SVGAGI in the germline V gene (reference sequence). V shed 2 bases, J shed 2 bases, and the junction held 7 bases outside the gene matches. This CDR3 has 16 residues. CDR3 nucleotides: TGTGCCAGCAGTTACCCACAGGGGACAGGAAACACTGAAGCTTTCTTT. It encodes CASSYPQGTGNTEAFF.

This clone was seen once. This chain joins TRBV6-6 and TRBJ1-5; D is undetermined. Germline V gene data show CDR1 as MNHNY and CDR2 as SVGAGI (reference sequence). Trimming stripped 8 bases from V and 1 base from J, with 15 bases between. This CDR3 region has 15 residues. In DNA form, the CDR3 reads TGTGCCAGCTTGGATCCCAGGCGAAGCAATCAGCCCCAGCATTTT. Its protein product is CASLDPRRSNQPQHF.

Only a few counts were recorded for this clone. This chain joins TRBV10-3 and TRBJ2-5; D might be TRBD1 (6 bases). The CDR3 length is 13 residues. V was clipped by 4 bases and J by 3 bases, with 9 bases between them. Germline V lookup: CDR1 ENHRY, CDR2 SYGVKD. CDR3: CAISGGTKETQYF. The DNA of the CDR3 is TGTGCCATCAGTGGGGGGACAAAAGAGACCCAGTACTTC.

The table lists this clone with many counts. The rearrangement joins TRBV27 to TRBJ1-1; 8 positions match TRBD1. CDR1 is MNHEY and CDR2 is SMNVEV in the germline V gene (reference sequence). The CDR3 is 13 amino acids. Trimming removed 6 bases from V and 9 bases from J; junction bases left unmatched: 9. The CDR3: CASRPDRAEKAFF. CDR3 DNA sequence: TGTGCCAGCAGGCCGGACAGGGCAGAGAAAGCTTTCTTT.